A selection of T cell receptor beta chains follows, all from one sample in a study of T cells in Graves' hyperthyroidism and ophthalmopathy. In TCRdb, the multiplex PCR reads were re-called with MiXCR into one record per CDR3 protein. The table has about 250,000 distinct CDR3 sequences, more than 20% seen once. Sequences were obtained from blood. These TCRs come from a woman aged 40 to 50 with Graves' ophthalmopathy. The CDR3 runs from the conserved cysteine through the conserved F or W. The order of the fields is D gene, V gene, CDR3 length, CDR3 protein. The D gene is left open where the match is weak.

NA | TRBV6-1 | 11 | CASGVKGEAFF
TRBD2 | TRBV29-1 | 12 | CSVRLAGETQYF
NA | TRBV9 | 19 | CASSVGGRALLYSNQPQHF
TRBD2 | TRBV3-1 | 15 | CASSQGGLAGETQYF
NA | TRBV18 | 14 | CASSPPEGRETQYF
TRBD2 | TRBV11-2 | 18 | CASSHGTSGRMTKETQYF
NA | TRBV30 | 13 | CAWSQRQYYGYTF
NA | TRBV11-2 | 13 | CASQGTGANVLTF
NA | TRBV5-1 | 15 | CASSGSEVNTGELFF
TRBD1 | TRBV6-5 | 15 | CASSYWDRGISEQYF
NA | TRBV20-1 | 14 | CSARDAGPTYEQYF
TRBD1 | TRBV6-1 | 15 | CASSLTGGGGTEAFF
NA | TRBV15 | 13 | CATSRDPNSEQYF
NA | TRBV5-1 | 15 | CASSLWGDRVYEQYF
NA | TRBV7-9 | 13 | CASSLWRQETQYF
TRBD1 | TRBV4-2 | 16 | CASSQRGQGENYGYTF
NA | TRBV6-5 | 15 | CASSSTPYSNQPQHF
NA | TRBV28 | 14 | CASSLPTGDYGYTF
NA | TRBV18 | 15 | CASSADSSGNQPQHF
TRBD2 | TRBV10-2 | 16 | CASSETGTSGRSEQYF
NA | TRBV9 | 15 | CASSVDGTRSYEQYF
TRBD1 | TRBV18 | 15 | CASSSTGGQNTEAFF
TRBD2 | TRBV28 | 14 | CASTPIAGRYEQYF
TRBD1 | TRBV28 | 15 | CASSYTGGNTGELFF
TRBD2 | TRBV2 | 14 | CASSPATSLETQYF
NA | TRBV25-1 | 15 | CASSESTVSGNTIYF
NA | TRBV6-1 | 15 | CASRAPQGPPYEQYF
NA | TRBV4-1 | 14 | CASSQEFGNTEAFF
NA | TRBV6-1 | 12 | CASQTGDTEAFF
TRBD1 | TRBV12-3/TRBV12-4 | 17 | CASGDRGIPIRNTEAFF
NA | TRBV6-2/TRBV6-3 | 19 | CASTPAGLGGRYPNSPLHF
NA | TRBV30 | 13 | CAWSVGSNQPQHF
NA | TRBV28 | 17 | CASSSLQQELISYGYTF
TRBD1 | TRBV20-1 | 13 | CSASRDRIYGYTF
NA | TRBV6-2/TRBV6-3 | 18 | CASTETLFAGTANTEAFF
NA | TRBV13 | 11 | CASSFSDTQYF